Following are 8 T cell receptor beta chains from one sample sequenced in a study of T cell responses to AZD1222 COVID-19 vaccine. Method: immunoSEQ multiplex PCR; TCRdb's copy keeps in-frame clones and lacks some. The sample lists approximately 100,000 clones, roughly 87% occurring once. Sample: peripheral blood, taken on day 0 of AZD1222 vaccination. Receptor source: an adult in good health.

The chain uses TRBV18 and TRBJ2-7; D is undetermined. Germline-derived CDR1 and CDR2 are KGHSH and LQKENI. Between the trimmed V and J ends, which lost 3 bases and 3 bases, there was a span of 9 bases. The CDR3 is made up of 13 amino acids. CDR3 loop: CASSPPSRYEQYF. The CDR3 DNA follows: TGTGCCAGCTCACCCCCGTCGCGCTACGAGCAGTACTTC.

The J gene is TRBJ1-2, the V gene TRBV6-5; D perhaps matches TRBD1 (6 bases). This CDR3 has 12 amino acids. Trimming removed 6 bases at V and 5 bases at J, with 10 bases between. CDR1 is MNHEY and CDR2 is SVGAGI in the germline V gene. The CDR3: CASRDTGYGYTF. The CDR3 DNA is TGTGCCAGCAGGGACACAGGGTATGGCTACACCTTC.

The J gene is TRBJ2-3, the V gene TRBV5-6; 9 positions agree with TRBD1. Germline V gene data show CDR1 as SGHDT and CDR2 as YYEEEE. This CDR3 is built from 16 residues. V dropped 0 bases and J dropped 2; count of bases not matched to a gene: 4. The CDR3 protein is CASSLGQGVNTDTQYF. In nucleotides, the CDR3 is TGTGCCAGCAGCTTGGGACAGGGGGTTAACACAGATACGCAGTATTTT.

The J gene is TRBJ2-2, the V gene TRBV11-2; 9 nucleotides align to TRBD1. The CDR3 has 18 residues. Germline V CDR1 and CDR2: SGHAT, FQNNGV. V gave up 1 base and J gave up 5 bases; unmatched junction bases: 11. The CDR3 nucleotides read TGTGCCAGCAGCTTAGGGCGGGCCGGACAGGGGAGTACCGGGGAGCTGTTTTTT. Protein: CASSLGRAGQGSTGELFF.

The chain uses TRBV6-5 and TRBJ1-6; no definite D call. CDR1 is MNHEY, CDR2 SVGAGI, per germline. Trimming took off 6 bases at V and 8 bases at J, with 11 bases between the two ends. CDR3 size: 13 residues. CDR3 in DNA: TGTGCCAGCAGGCTCGGAGAGGATTCACCCCTCCACTTT. The encoded protein is CASRLGEDSPLHF.

The genes are TRBV9 and TRBJ1-4; a possible D gene is TRBD1 (6 bases). V shed 3 bases and J shed 0 bases, with 12 bases lying between them. There are 16 residues in the CDR3. Germline CDR1 and CDR2: SGDLS and YYNGEE. The CDR3 here is CASSGGHPATNEKLFF. CDR3 coding DNA: TGTGCCAGCAGCGGGGGACACCCTGCAACTAATGAAAAACTGTTTTTT.

The chain carries TRBV2 and TRBJ1-6, with D tentatively TRBD1 (5 bases). Germline CDR1 reads SNHLY; CDR2 reads FYNNEI. The CDR3 extends over 14 amino acids. V was trimmed by 8 bases and J by 4 bases, leaving 12 bases between them. Here the CDR3 reads CASWGKGYNSPLHF. CDR3 nucleotides: TGTGCCAGCTGGGGGAAGGGATATAATTCACCCCTCCACTTT. Full variable domain (remainder filled in from reference TRBV2 and TRBJ1-6): EPEVTQTPSHQVTQMGQEVILRCVPISNHLYFYWYRQILGQKVEFLVSFYNNEISEKSEIFDDQFSVERPDGSNFTLKIRSTKLEDSAMYFCASWGKGYNSPLHFGNGTRLTVT.

CDR3 region: CASSSHYEQYF. CDR3 DNA sequence: TGCGCCAGCAGCTCCCACTACGAGCAGTACTTC. The chain employs TRBV5-1 and TRBJ2-7; D not resolved. Looked up from germline, CDR1 is SGHRS and CDR2 is YFSETQ. This CDR3 is 11 amino acids long. The V and J ends lost 3 bases and 3 bases respectively, with 4 bases between them. The full variable domain, completed using reference TRBV5-1 and TRBJ2-7, is KAGVTQTPRYLIKTRGQQVTLSCSPISGHRSVSWYQQTPGQGLQFLFEYFSETQRNKGNFPGRFSGRQFSNSRSEMNVSTLELGDSALYLCASSSHYEQYFGPGTRLTVT.